The 2 T cell receptor beta chains below all came from one sample that was sequenced in a study of blood T cell repertoires in COVID-19. Profiled with immunoSEQ multiplex PCR; TCRdb holds only in-frame clones, not every one. The table includes roughly 230,000 clones, 84% detected once. The sample was peripheral blood. The receptors originated from a woman aged 80 or over with COVID-19, enrolled during active disease.

This rearrangement joins TRBV28 to TRBJ1-1; weak D call: TRBD1 (6 bases). The CDR3 extends over 14 amino acids. Germline V gene lookup returns CDR1 MDHEN and CDR2 SYDVKM. The V and J ends lost 6 bases and 0 bases respectively, with 11 bases between them. The CDR3 DNA follows: TGTGCCAGCAGGCTCAGGGGAGTGAACACTGAAGCTTTCTTT. Its protein product is CASRLRGVNTEAFF.

The chain uses TRBV7-2 and TRBJ1-1; D remains unclear. This CDR3 has 14 amino acids. The ends were cut back, 3 bases at V and 1 base at J, with 9 bases in the middle. Germline loops: CDR1 SGHTA, CDR2 FQGNSA. CDR3 bases: TGTGCCAGCAGCTTGGGCCCAGGGAACACTGAAGCTTTCTTT. Translating it yields CASSLGPGNTEAFF. The whole variable domain, remainder taken from reference TRBV7-2 and TRBJ1-1, is GAGVSQSPSNKVTEKGKDVELRCDPISGHTALYWYRQSLGQGLEFLIYFQGNSAPDKSGLPSDRFSAERTGGSVSTLTIQRTQQEDSAVYLCASSLGPGNTEAFFGQGTRLTVV.